This record covers a single TCR beta chain. Antigen: not known. This record comes from a study of T cells in localized non-small cell lung cancer. Study-level results: In uninvolved adjacent lung, T cell clonality reached its highest value, exceeding tumor. A median of roughly 50 of the top 100 tumor clones appeared in adjacent lung, which was paired and uninvolved. Heterogeneity remains possible, as sequencing covered one tumor region only.

The assay was immunoSEQ multiplex PCR, and TCRdb's table has in-frame clones only and misses some. Counted here are about 70,000 clones, approximately 84% occurring once; the ten biggest clones make up 1.3%. Germline V gives CDR1 SGHDT, CDR2 YYEEEE. Trimming stripped 0 bases from V and 5 bases from J, with 12 bases between. The CDR3 has 15 residues. V usage is TRBV5-6 and J usage is TRBJ1-5; D gene uncertain. This specimen consisted of peripheral blood, obtained before any cancer treatment. This sequence was found in a female donor older than 55 with stage I lung adenocarcinoma. The CDR3 sequence: CASSLAGFFDQPQHF. In DNA form, the CDR3 reads TGTGCCAGCAGCTTGGCGGGGTTTTTTGATCAGCCCCAGCATTTT. Drawing the rest from reference TRBV5-6 and TRBJ1-5, the complete variable domain is DAGVTQSPTHLIKTRGQQVTLRCSPKSGHDTVSWYQQALGQGPQFIFQYYEEEERQRGNFPDRFSGHQFPNYSSELNVNALLLGDSALYLCASSLAGFFDQPQHFGDGTRLSIL.